This T cell receptor beta chain was sequenced in a study of regulatory T cells in long-lasting Graves disease. Time point defined: newly diagnosed GD, antithyroid drugs for less than 3 months. Researchers made the TCR library from RNA that was extracted from PBMCs. To make TCR beta libraries, researchers used iRepertoire HTBI primers and Arm-PCR of CDR3 regions. From the multiplex PCR reads, TCRdb called clonotypes with MiXCR, one entry per CDR3 protein. The sample carries over 200,000 distinct CDR3 sequences, 15% to 20% recorded once. This clonotype was detected many times. Germline lookup yields CDR1 LNHDA and CDR2 SQIVND (reference sequence). Trimming cost V 6 bases and J 6 bases; bases outside gene matches: 7. The CDR3 totals 13 residues. The sample was also linked to a second study, of T cells in Graves' hyperthyroidism and ophthalmopathy. That report notes: Newly diagnosed hyperthyroidism patients aged 18 to 65 years had disease lasting under 2 months. First-round RT-PCR targeting the TCR CDR3 was performed with the HTBI primer set.

Sequenced material: peripheral blood mononuclear cells (PBMCs), taken at new diagnosis, from a patient treated with antithyroid drugs. The chain is built from TRBV19 and TRBJ1-2; TRBD1 matches at 7 bases. This clonotype originated in a woman aged 30 to 39 with Graves disease. Written as DNA, the CDR3 is TGTGCCAGTAGATACAGGGGTGGAGATGGCTACACCTTC. Translation: CASRYRGGDGYTF.